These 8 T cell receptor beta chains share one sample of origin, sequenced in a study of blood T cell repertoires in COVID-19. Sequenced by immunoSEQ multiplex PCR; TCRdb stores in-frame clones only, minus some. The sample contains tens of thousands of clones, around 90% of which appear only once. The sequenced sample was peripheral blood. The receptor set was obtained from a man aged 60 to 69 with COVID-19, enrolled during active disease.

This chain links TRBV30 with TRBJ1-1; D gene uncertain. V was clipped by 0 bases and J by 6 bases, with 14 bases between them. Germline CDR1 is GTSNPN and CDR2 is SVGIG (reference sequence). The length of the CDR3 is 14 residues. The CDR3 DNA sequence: TGTGCCTGGAGTGTAAGCGGCATCGCGCCTGAAGCTTTCTTT. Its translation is CAWSVSGIAPEAFF.

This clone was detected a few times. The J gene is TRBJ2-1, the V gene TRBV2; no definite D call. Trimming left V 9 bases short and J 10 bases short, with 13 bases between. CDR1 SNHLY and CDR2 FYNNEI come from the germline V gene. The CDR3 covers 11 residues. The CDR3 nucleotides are TGTGCCAGTCGTTACCACGGGGAGCAGTTCTTC. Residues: CASRYHGEQFF.

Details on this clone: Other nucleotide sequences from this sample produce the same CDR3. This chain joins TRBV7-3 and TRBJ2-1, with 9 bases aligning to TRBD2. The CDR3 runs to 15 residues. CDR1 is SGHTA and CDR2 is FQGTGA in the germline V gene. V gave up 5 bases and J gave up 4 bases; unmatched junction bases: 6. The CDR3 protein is CASSLGLAGYNEQFF. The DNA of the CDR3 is TGTGCCAGCAGCCTAGGCCTAGCGGGGTACAATGAGCAGTTCTTC.

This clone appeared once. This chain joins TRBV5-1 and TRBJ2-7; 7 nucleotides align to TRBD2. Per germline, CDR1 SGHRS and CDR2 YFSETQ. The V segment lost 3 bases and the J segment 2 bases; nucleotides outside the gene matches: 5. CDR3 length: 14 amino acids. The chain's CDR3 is CASSSTGTTYEQYF. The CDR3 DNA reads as TGCGCCAGCAGCTCTACCGGGACTACCTACGAGCAGTACTTC.

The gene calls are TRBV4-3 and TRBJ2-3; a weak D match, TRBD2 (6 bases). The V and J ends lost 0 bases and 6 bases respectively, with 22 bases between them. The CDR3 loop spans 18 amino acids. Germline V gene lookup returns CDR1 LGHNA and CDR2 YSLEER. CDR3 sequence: CASSQDVGLSSVGDTQYF. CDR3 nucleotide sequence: TGCGCCAGCAGCCAAGATGTCGGGCTATCTAGCGTAGGGGATACGCAGTATTTT.

Here the CDR3 reads CASTTGFSGNTIYF. The CDR3 DNA sequence: TGTGCCAGTACTACAGGATTCTCTGGAAACACCATATATTTT. The gene calls are TRBV19 and TRBJ1-3, with a weak D call TRBD1 (5 bases). V lost 7 bases, J lost 0 bases, and 10 bases lay in between. This CDR3 contains 14 residues. CDR1 is LNHDA, CDR2 SQIVND, per germline (reference sequence).

This CDR3 reads CASSIQYSTGELFF. The CDR3 region has the DNA TGTGCCAGCAGCATACAATACAGCACCGGGGAGCTGTTTTTT. The rearrangement joins TRBV27 to TRBJ2-2; D gene uncertain. V lost 6 bases and J lost 4, with 12 bases in between. Germline V lookup: CDR1 MNHEY, CDR2 SMNVEV (reference sequence). The CDR3 covers 14 residues.

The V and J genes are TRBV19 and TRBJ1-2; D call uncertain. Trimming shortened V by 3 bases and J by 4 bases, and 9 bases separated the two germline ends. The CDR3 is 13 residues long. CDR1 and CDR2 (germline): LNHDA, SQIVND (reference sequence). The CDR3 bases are TGTGCCAGTAGTATTGGGCAGCTCTATGGCTACACCTTC. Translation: CASSIGQLYGYTF.